A selection of T cell receptor beta chains follows, all from one sample in a study of OX40 agonist ivuxolimab in advanced cancers. This table comes from immunoSEQ multiplex PCR, and its TCRdb copy is limited to in-frame clones, with some not included. The sample has around 86,000 clones, 85% to 95% seen once. Specimen: CD4+ or CD8+ T cells sorted from blood, collected in a trial of the OX40 agonist ivuxolimab. The source is an adult with an advanced solid tumor such as melanoma, head and neck, liver or kidney cancer. CDR3s include the opening cysteine and the closing phenylalanine or tryptophan. D genes are given only for firm matches. Rows give clone size only sometimes, using once, few, many, or a class for an expanded clone.

v_call	j_call	cdr3_length	d_call	clone_size	cdr3_aa	cdr3_nt
TRBV9	TRBJ2-5	16	-	-	CASSVEGVPAGETQYF	TGTGCCAGCAGCGTAGAAGGAGTCCCAGCAGGCGAGACCCAGTACTTC
TRBV27	TRBJ2-3	14	TRBD1	-	CASSLRTGTDTQYF	TGTGCCAGCAGTCTACGGACAGGGACAGATACGCAGTATTTT
TRBV19	TRBJ2-1	14	-	-	CASSIDSYRGEQFF	TGTGCCAGTAGTATAGATTCGTACAGAGGTGAGCAGTTCTTC
TRBV4-3	TRBJ2-6	19	TRBD1	once	CASSQDGTAAYSGANVLTF	TGCGCCAGCAGCCAAGATGGGACAGCCGCTTACTCTGGGGCCAACGTCCTGACTTTC
TRBV9	TRBJ2-1	16	TRBD2	-	CASSVVELAGNNEQFF	TGTGCCAGCAGCGTAGTAGAACTAGCGGGTAACAATGAGCAGTTCTTC
TRBV9	TRBJ1-2	14	-	-	CASSVGRAADGYTF	TGTGCCAGCAGCGTAGGAAGGGCCGCGGATGGCTACACCTTC
TRBV5-5	TRBJ1-4	18	-	-	CASSLERPQGATNEKLFF	TGTGCCAGCAGCTTGGAACGCCCGCAGGGCGCCACTAATGAAAAACTGTTTTTT
TRBV19	TRBJ2-7	15	-	-	CASSIRDTPSYEQYF	TGTGCCAGTAGTATCCGGGACACCCCATCCTACGAGCAGTACTTC
TRBV7-9	TRBJ2-2	16	TRBD2	-	CASRQLAGTNTGELFF	TGTGCCAGCAGACAATTAGCGGGGACGAACACCGGGGAGCTGTTTTTT
TRBV19	TRBJ1-1	14	-	-	CASSPQGFGTEAFF	TGTGCCAGTAGTCCTCAGGGGTTTGGGACTGAAGCTTTCTTT
TRBV14	TRBJ1-3	15	TRBD1	-	CASSPYRTGGNTIYF	TGTGCCAGCAGCCCCTACCGGACAGGGGGAAACACCATATATTTT
TRBV9	TRBJ2-1	15	-	-	CASSEALGGHNEQFF	TGTGCCAGCAGCGAGGCCCTAGGAGGCCACAATGAGCAGTTCTTC
TRBV7-9	TRBJ1-5	14	-	-	CASSLRTDNQPQHF	TGTGCCAGCAGCTTAAGGACAGACAATCAGCCCCAGCATTTT
TRBV4-1	TRBJ1-2	16	-	-	CASSQVLFSRGYGYTF	TGCGCCAGCAGCCAAGTATTGTTTTCTCGGGGCTATGGCTACACCTTC
TRBV28	TRBJ1-4	15	-	-	CASSREGGANEKLFF	TGTGCCAGCAGTCGCGAGGGGGGGGCTAATGAAAAACTGTTTTTT
TRBV27	TRBJ2-3	17	TRBD2	once	CASRTGTSGIVTDTQYF	TGTGCCAGCAGGACCGGGACTAGCGGGATTGTAACAGATACGCAGTATTTT
TRBV7-8	TRBJ2-1	12	-	once	CASSQTPGPELF	TGTGCCAGCAGTCAGACCCCTGGCCCAGAGCTCTTC
TRBV5-1	TRBJ1-5	15	-	-	CASSFGGYSNQPQHF	TGCGCCAGCAGCTTCGGTGGATATAGCAATCAGCCCCAGCATTTT
TRBV7-2	TRBJ2-3	14	-	-	CASSRVVRTDTQYF	TGTGCCAGCAGCCGGGTGGTACGGACAGATACGCAGTATTTT
TRBV10-3	TRBJ1-5	12	-	-	CAISEYDQPQHF	TGTGCCATCAGTGAGTATGATCAGCCCCAGCATTTT
TRBV9	TRBJ2-7	14	-	once	CASSPGTEDYEQYF	TGTGCCAGCAGCCCCGGGACGGAGGACTACGAGCAGTACTTC
TRBV5-1	TRBJ1-1	15	TRBD1	-	CASTGDPQEWTEAFF	TGCGCCTCCACAGGGGACCCCCAAGAGTGGACTGAAGCTTTCTTT
TRBV27	TRBJ1-6	14	-	-	CASSLGGAVRALHF	TGTGCCAGCAGTTTAGGAGGGGCCGTTCGGGCCCTCCACTTT
TRBV29-1	TRBJ1-2	13	-	-	CSVGGGVVHGYTF	TGCAGCGTTGGTGGGGGTGTTGTACATGGCTACACCTTC
TRBV9	TRBJ2-7	17	-	-	CASSVGSLTGQFYEQYF	TGTGCCAGCAGCGTAGGATCCCTGACAGGACAGTTCTACGAGCAGTACTTC
TRBV21-1	TRBJ2-2	17	-	once	CASSKGLAGAGTGELFF	TGTGCCAGCAGCAAAGGGTTGGCAGGGGCGGGCACCGGGGAGCTGTTTTTT
TRBV9	TRBJ2-7	14	-	once	CASSVEGGLYEQYF	TGTGCCAGCAGCGTAGAGGGGGGGCTGTACGAGCAGTACTTC
TRBV29-1	TRBJ1-2	11	TRBD1	-	CSVEGGGGYTF	TGCAGCGTCGAAGGGGGCGGTGGCTACACCTTC
TRBV4-3	TRBJ2-7	16	-	-	CASSPDTGTQYYEQYF	TGCGCCAGCAGCCCAGATACCGGGACACAATATTACGAGCAGTACTTC
TRBV19	TRBJ2-5	15	-	-	CASSPWEGDWETQYF	TGTGCCAGTAGTCCTTGGGAGGGGGACTGGGAGACCCAGTACTTC
TRBV6-5	TRBJ2-6	14	-	-	CASSIIGGANVLTF	TGTGCCAGCAGTATAATAGGTGGGGCCAACGTCCTGACTTTC
TRBV4-2	TRBJ2-7	15	-	once	CASSQGVGSELEQYF	TGTGCCAGCAGCCAAGGGGTGGGGAGCGAATTGGAGCAGTACTTC
TRBV4-1	TRBJ1-4	16	TRBD1	-	CASSQVATGGNEKLFF	TGCGCCAGCAGCCAAGTTGCGACAGGGGGTAATGAAAAACTGTTTTTT
TRBV7-8	TRBJ1-3	17	-	once	CASSPSGGLGSGNTIYF	TGTGCCAGCAGCCCTAGTGGGGGGCTCGGCTCTGGAAACACCATATATTTT
TRBV4-1	TRBJ2-7	15	-	once	CASSQVAGLTYEQYF	TGCGCCAGCAGCCAAGTCGCAGGGTTGACCTACGAGCAGTACTTC
TRBV4-3	TRBJ2-2	17	-	-	CASSQDSPSRDTGELFF	TGCGCCAGCAGCCAAGATTCCCCAAGCAGGGACACCGGGGAGCTGTTTTTT
TRBV29-1	TRBJ2-4	14	-	-	CSVEFPLAKNIQYF	TGCAGCGTTGAATTTCCTCTAGCCAAAAACATTCAGTACTTC
TRBV10-2	TRBJ2-2	15	TRBD1	-	CASRVGGLNTGELFF	TGCGCCAGCAGGGTAGGGGGCCTTAACACCGGGGAGCTGTTTTTT
TRBV6-5	TRBJ1-1	13	-	once	CASSQQEDTEAFF	TGTGCCAGCAGTCAACAGGAGGACACTGAAGCTTTCTTT
TRBV14	TRBJ1-1	18	TRBD1	few	CASSLFFLPGQGDTEAFF	TGTGCCAGCAGCCTTTTCTTTTTACCGGGACAGGGGGACACTGAAGCTTTCTTT
TRBV19	TRBJ2-3	15	TRBD2	-	CATTSLAGSGDTQYF	TGTGCCACCACCTCCTTAGCGGGTTCGGGAGATACGCAGTATTTT
TRBV4-1	TRBJ1-1	13	-	-	CASSQAGDGEAFF	TGCGCCAGCAGCCAAGCAGGGGATGGTGAAGCTTTCTTT
TRBV19	TRBJ2-1	16	TRBD2	-	CASSPGSGSGSYEQFF	TGTGCCAGTAGTCCAGGGAGTGGTAGCGGGAGTTATGAGCAGTTCTTC
TRBV27	TRBJ2-1	14	-	once	CASSFQGRHNEQFF	TGTGCCAGCAGTTTCCAGGGCCGTCACAATGAGCAGTTCTTC